This TCR beta chain was sequenced during a study of regulatory T cells in long-lasting Graves disease. Background on the study: Disease was considered persistent Graves' disease after over 5 years of antithyroid drugs (with positive TSH receptor antibodies). Study-level findings and limits: Lower TCR diversity was seen in persistent Graves' patients than in newly diagnosed ones. More public clonotypes were shared by persistent patients (around 2,600) than by new patients (about 970). Preferential use of TRBV28, TRBJ1-2 and TRBJ2-5 was seen in persistent disease.

This CDR3 comprises 16 residues. The germline V gene has CDR1 LNHDA and CDR2 SQIVND (reference sequence). J gave up 0 bases and V 5 bases, and 5 bases lay outside the gene matches. Time point denoted: persistent/refractory GD, antithyroid drugs over 5 years with positive TRAb. PBMCs provided the RNA from which the TCR library was made. This clonotype was observed a few times. Antigen: not known. The TCR beta library used iRepertoire HTBI primers with Arm-PCR amplification of CDR3. TCRdb analysed the multiplex PCR reads with MiXCR anew, one entry per CDR3 protein. This sample carries some 420,000 distinct CDR3 sequences, around a fifth of them seen once, and the ten largest clones take about an eighth.

The genes are TRBV19 and TRBJ1-3; 9 bases map to TRBD1. This specimen was peripheral blood mononuclear cells (PBMCs), taken when the disease was refractory, from a patient treated with antithyroid drugs. This receptor was obtained from a female donor with Graves disease. The CDR3 region is CASSGTGTFSGNTIYF. The DNA of the CDR3 is TGTGCCAGTAGTGGGACAGGGACCTTCTCTGGAAACACCATATATTTT.